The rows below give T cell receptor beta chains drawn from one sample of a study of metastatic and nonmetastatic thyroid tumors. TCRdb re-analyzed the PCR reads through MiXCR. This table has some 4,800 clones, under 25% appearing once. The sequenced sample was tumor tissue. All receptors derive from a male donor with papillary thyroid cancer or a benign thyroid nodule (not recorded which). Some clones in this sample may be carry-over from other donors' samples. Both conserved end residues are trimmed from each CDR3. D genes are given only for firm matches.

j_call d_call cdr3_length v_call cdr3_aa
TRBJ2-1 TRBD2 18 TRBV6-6 ASSSLSGLAGLPSYNEQF
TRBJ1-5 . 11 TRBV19 ASSIARGGPQH
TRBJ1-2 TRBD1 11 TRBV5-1 ASSPGQVTSYT
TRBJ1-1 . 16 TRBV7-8 ASSLEGSGAGLFTEAF
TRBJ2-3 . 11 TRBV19 ASSPGTRDTQY
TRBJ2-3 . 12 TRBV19 ASSAGRATDTQY
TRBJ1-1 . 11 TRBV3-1 ASSPQGPREAF
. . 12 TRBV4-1 ASSQEGRGNEQF
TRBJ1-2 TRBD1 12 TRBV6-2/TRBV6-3 ASSYWTGVYGYT
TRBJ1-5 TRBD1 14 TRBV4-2 ASSQVSTGGTQPQH
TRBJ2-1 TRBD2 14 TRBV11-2 ASRPGGGSSYNEQF
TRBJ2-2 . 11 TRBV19 ASITRNTGELF
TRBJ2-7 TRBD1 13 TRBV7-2 ASSLSQGQGYEQY
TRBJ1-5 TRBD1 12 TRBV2 ASGPTGRDQPQH
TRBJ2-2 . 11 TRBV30 AWSRDNTGELF
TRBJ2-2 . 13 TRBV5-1 ASSLGHSNTGELF
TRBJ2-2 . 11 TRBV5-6 ASSMGVTGELF
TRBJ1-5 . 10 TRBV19 ASSIEDQPQH
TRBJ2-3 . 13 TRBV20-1 SASLFSDSTDTQY
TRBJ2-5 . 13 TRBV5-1 AISPSGGSGETQY
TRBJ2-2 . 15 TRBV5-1 ASSSPLGRAPYGELF
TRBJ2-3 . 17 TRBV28 ASRAASLGLAEWADTQY
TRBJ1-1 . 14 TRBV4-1 ASSQVLRGANTEAF
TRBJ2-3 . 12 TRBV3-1 ASSEVSGADTQY
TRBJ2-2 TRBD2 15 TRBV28 ASSYLAGWPHTGELF
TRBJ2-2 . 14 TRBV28 ASSFGRGSNTGELF
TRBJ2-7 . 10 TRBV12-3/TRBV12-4 ASSQTFYEQY
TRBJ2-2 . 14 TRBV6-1 ASSSRRGVGTGELF
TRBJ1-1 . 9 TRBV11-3 ASNEGGEAF
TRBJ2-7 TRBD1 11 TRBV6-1 ASSSTGAHEQY
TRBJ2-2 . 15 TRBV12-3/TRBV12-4 ASSFPPSQVYPGELF
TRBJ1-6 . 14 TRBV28 ASSLGLSSYNSPLH
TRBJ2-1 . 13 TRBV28 ASSLKAFPGNEQF
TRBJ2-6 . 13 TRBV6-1 VSSEGQSGANVLT
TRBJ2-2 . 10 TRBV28 ASSLGVGELF
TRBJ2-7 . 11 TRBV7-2 ASSLGRVYEQY
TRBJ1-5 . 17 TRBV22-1 PRTPIPRKARYSNQPQH
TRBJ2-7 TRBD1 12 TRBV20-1 SAYPGTGSYEQY
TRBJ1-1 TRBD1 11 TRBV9 ASSTGAGTEAF
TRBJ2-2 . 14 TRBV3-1 ASSQDTIGMGGELF
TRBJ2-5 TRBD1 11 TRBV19 ASGTGRRATQY
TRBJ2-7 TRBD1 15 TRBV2 ASSLNRDRDPTYEQY
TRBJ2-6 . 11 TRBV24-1 ATSDSGANVLT
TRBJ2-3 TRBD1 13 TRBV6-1 ASRLLAQGADTQY
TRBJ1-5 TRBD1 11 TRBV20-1 SARAGGGQPQH
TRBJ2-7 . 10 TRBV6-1 ASRGLAYEQY
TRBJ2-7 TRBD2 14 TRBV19 ASSTSGLAGSYEQY
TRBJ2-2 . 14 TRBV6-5 ASSYGVGGPTGELF
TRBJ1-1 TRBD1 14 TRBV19 ASSPPGQGFDTEAF
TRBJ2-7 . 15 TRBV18 ASSPPRGAGRDYEQY